Sequencing of this TCR beta chain was carried out in a study of cytomegalovirus exposure and HLA in healthy donors (dated by TCRdb to about 2017). Describing the broader study: According to an earlier analysis of 587 of the donors, about 180 million T cells yielded 120 million or so unique TCR beta sequences and roughly 280 Gb of sequence data. Rather than using new phenotypic data, the later analysis identified candidate immune exposures from TCR beta sequences and from how often those sequences occurred across donors. In a later genetic analysis, genome-wide SNP genotypes for about 55% of the roughly 700 donors were used, and that subset was treated as a discovery cohort. Among the roughly 410 genotyped donors, 75% to 90% belonged to the genetic ancestry cluster associated with self-reported Caucasian donors. On average, 235,054 unique TCR beta nucleotide sequences were sequenced per donor among some 430 genotyped donors of the cohort, with about 19% of those sequences being non-productive. An early release covering roughly 580 HLA-typed donors comprised about 300 gigabases of sequencing data and 85 million to 100 million unique TCR sequences. About five DR-DQ haplotypes were treated as single units for association and clustering because of strong linkage in the cohort. The study profiled the T cell repertoires of about 640 subjects by immunosequencing and related them to cytomegalovirus serostatus. All discovery cohort repertoires had been generated on a single sequencing platform. High-throughput TCR immunosequencing, statistical association of individual TCRs with disease status, and machine learning were combined to predict cytomegalovirus infection status. A separate validation cohort of about 110 different subjects was used in addition to the 666-subject first cohort. The study aimed to test whether signatures of past pathogen exposure could be identified by cataloging public T cell receptors. The number of donors typed differed by locus, with about 629-630 for A, B, C, DRB1 and DQB1, around 500 for DQA1, 600 to 610 for DPA1, and 472 for DPB1. A later analysis re-analyzed previously published TCR beta repertoires from 550 to 700 donors and added high-resolution HLA genotyping to study TCR occurrence patterns. Donor age, sex, ethnicity and CMV serostatus were compiled together with the repertoire data. An earlier analysis of some 500 of the donors used high-throughput TCR beta sequencing to judge whether each TCR beta V gene segment behaved as functional or pseudogenic. Both class I and class II loci were covered by HLA typing, at four-digit resolution. Overall results and qualifications from the work: A few of the identified cytomegalovirus-associated TCR beta chains were confirmed in vitro to be specific for cytomegalovirus antigens. A later genetic analysis associated a missense DCLRE1C variant with V-gene and J-gene trimming of TCR beta chains, and an independent cohort replicated the association. An earlier analysis of approximately 530 of the donors showed that most TCR beta V segments appeared in productive rearrangements either about 87% or about 30% of the time, which broadly matched IMGT annotations. Correlated functional status among segregating V segments might reflect linkage disequilibrium, but an unknown experimental factor could not be ruled out. Most TCR sequences were observed very rarely across donors, whereas some public TCRs were present in many individuals. A later analysis found that TCR association rates varied across HLA loci, with DRB1 alleles showing the most associated TCRs and HLA-C alleles the fewest. A further reported finding was that TCR beta sequences accurately predicted the HLA-A and HLA-B alleles for most subjects in the first cohort. When HLA alleles, especially DR and DQ, strongly co-occurred, TCR associations were difficult to assign to individual alleles. At a false discovery rate of 0.05, a later analysis linked under 20,000 TCR beta sequences to specific HLA alleles. Because HLA typing was unavailable for some donors at each locus, only the typed subset was used in association tests. Only TCR beta chains were sequenced in this cohort, and the absence of alpha or paired-chain data limited detectable features. In both the original and validation cohorts, the classifier was reported to diagnose cytomegalovirus status with high specificity and sensitivity. A later analysis found that most CMV-associated TCR beta chains appeared HLA-restricted, with HLA associations seemingly driven largely by CMV exposure. Some IMGT-functional V segments, including TRBV6-2 and TRBV6-3, could not be distinguished by the 87-base-pair reads and were therefore excluded. A later genetic analysis reported fewer N-insertions in productive TCRs among donors in an Asian-associated ancestry cluster than the 666-donor mean. Sequencing depth was assumed to be roughly uniform across donors in the presence/absence analyses, though that assumption may not hold. The only immune exposure information available for the cohort was CMV serostatus. According to a later analysis, parvovirus B19, influenza, CMV and Epstein-Barr virus appeared linked to several top co-occurrence clusters. The sequencing pipeline was judged likely to have produced a cluster of highly shared sequence variants as a technical artifact. In a later analysis, HLA-associated TCR beta chains showed more clonal expansion and lower generation probabilities than non-associated chains that were equally common. A total of 150 or so TCR beta chains were listed by the study as associated with cytomegalovirus. It was suggested by the authors that the approach could potentially be generalized to other disease states and immunological phenotypes. The earlier analysis of almost 600 of the donors excluded roughly 17 rarely observed V segments, including chromosome 9 orphons, because counts were too low.

The CDR1 and CDR2 encoded by the germline V gene are MDHEN and SYDVKM. The junction carries 13 bases between V and J, which are trimmed by 7 bases and 3 bases respectively. From cysteine to phenylalanine, the CDR3 is 13 amino acids long. Left in the record is the CDR3 DNA by itself, 39 bases read in frame from the first base. The method was the immunoSEQ multiplex PCR assay. The multiplex PCR relied on a mix of 60 forward primers for TCR Vbeta segments and 13 reverse primers for TCR Jbeta segments. The CDR3 region of rearranged TCR beta genes was amplified from genomic DNA by a multiplex PCR assay. The Illumina HiSeq System was used to sequence the amplified TCR beta libraries as 87-base-pair reads. Regarding the original processing steps: Across the 600 to 700 repertoires, a later analysis counted 60 million to 90 million unique TCR beta chains, around 11 million of which were shared by at least two donors. A nearest-neighbor algorithm error-corrected the raw reads and collapsed the reads into unique sequences, merging closely related sequences to remove PCR and sequencing errors. To assign V, D and J gene segments, CDR3 sequences were aligned to IMGT reference sequences. For a sequence to be retained, a match of at least six nucleotides to both a V gene segment and a J gene segment was required. A rearrangement counted as productive if the CDR3 had no stop codons and remained in frame with V and J, and every other rearrangement counted as non-productive. Following IMGT convention, CDR3 was defined as the stretch from the second conserved V-encoded cysteine to the conserved J-encoded phenylalanine. The earlier analysis of about 620 of the donors excluded sequences that lacked an unambiguous match to a single V gene segment. In an earlier analysis of 587 of the donors, a V segment was called functional when productive rearrangements were above 56.7%, and segregating when the standard deviation between donors exceeded 5%. A statistical classification framework was built for diagnosing cytomegalovirus status from the catalog of TCR beta chain sequences. V and J gene assignment, in a later analysis, came from comparing TCR nucleotide sequences with IMGT/GENE-DB human TR gene sequences. Using the TCRdist pipeline, a later analysis assigned CDR3 sequences along with most-parsimonious VDJ recombination scenarios. In a later analysis, each TCR beta chain was defined by its CDR3 amino acid sequence together with its V-gene family, and reads without a unique V-gene family were excluded. To address suspected cross-contamination and a sequencing artifact, a later analysis removed approximately 590 highly shared, low-generation-probability nucleotide sequences. In a later analysis, a clonal expansion index for each public chain was calculated from normalized within-repertoire ranks of inferred template counts. A later analysis computed generation probabilities with a VDJ recombination model fitted to out-of-frame rearrangements, and checked the results against IGoR. In a later analysis, TCR-TCR, TCR-HLA and TCR-CMV co-occurrence was scored with hypergeometric tests, and a repertoire-size bias correction was applied to TCR pairs. To estimate false discovery rates, a later analysis permuted the HLA or CMV assignments 20 times. In a later analysis, co-occurring TCRs were grouped using DBSCAN, and TCRdist sequence similarity was added for clustering within HLA-allele-positive subsets. For co-occurrence clustering, repertoires with fewer than 30,000 or more than 120,000 public chains were excluded, along with about five repertoires with anomalous nucleotide sharing. The immuneACCESS repertoire file appears here via TCRdb, limited to in-frame rearrangements. These files lack a portion of the clones; in checked studies, under half of the deficit traces to unresolved V genes, and the cause of the others is not known. For V, J and clone size, that table is used; D and trimming come from the DNA. For this sample the table gives approximately 61,000 clones, of which about four fifths were detected only once. Roughly 50% of the sample is in the top ten clones.

With regard to this clone: Its antigen target is currently unknown. There are no base qualities to consult, and no much larger clone falls within one base.

The cohort comprised 666 healthy bone marrow donors. At the time of sampling, every cohort member was nominally healthy, though immune exposures that went unrecorded were likely present. The donor was CMV seropositive and was included in the group of 250 to 350 seropositive cohort members. Each donor provided a peripheral blood sample, and peripheral blood mononuclear cells were used for TCR beta sequencing. Genomic DNA was extracted from the blood cell samples with the Qiagen DNeasy Blood Extraction Kit. The chain joins TRBV28 to TRBJ2-7; a tentative D match to TRBD2 spans 7 bases. The sequence was obtained from a man aged 45 to 65 in good health and CMV-seropositive. Source material: PBMCs. The CDR3 protein is CASNGGHLYEQYF. The nucleotides are TGTGCCAGCAACGGGGGGCACCTCTACGAGCAGTACTTC.